This T cell receptor beta chain appears in the sequencing data of a study of breast tumors, draining lymph nodes, adjacent tissues listed by TCRdb under 2016. Study-level background: Breast cancer patients provided tumor, adjacent nontumor tissue and axillary lymph nodes, and the study compared the TCR beta repertoires across these three sources. The study aimed to assess the relationships and possible T-cell exchange between tumor, surrounding tissue and draining lymph node repertoires in human breast cancer.

As concerns this clonotype: This clone's antigen is unknown. No clone much larger than this one lies a single base away; base qualities are absent.

For sequencing, an Illumina HiSeq 2000 was employed. TCR beta chain libraries were generated by multiplex PCR amplification. High-throughput sequencing was used to analyze the amplified TCR beta chain products. TCRdb trimmed the raw reads at Q25, called clones with MiXCR and kept productive beta chains. Identical CDR3 proteins give one entry, which carries the most common genes and DNA. The sample data list tens of thousands of distinct CDR3 sequences, and roughly 36% of these were observed just once. The ten largest clones represent roughly a tenth of the sample. CDR1 DFQATT and CDR2 SNEGSKA are derived from the germline V gene (reference sequence). V is clipped by 2 bases and J by 5 bases, and the sequence between their germline boundaries is 6 bases long. The CDR3 contains 12 residues, cysteine and phenylalanine counted. The kept DNA is CDR3 alone, 36 bases in frame from the first base. What the study reported, not specific to this receptor: Tumor T-cell repertoires showed less diversity than lymph node repertoires and more diversity than nontumor tissue repertoires, and tumor T-cell repertoires showed preferential V and J gene usage. The study presented the conclusion that tumor T cells originate in lymph nodes as consistent with a hypothesis, not as something directly demonstrated. A scenario in which most tumor T cells derive from the lymph node and then expand within tumor tissue was judged to be consistent with the data. Tumor and nontumor tissue repertoires were found to be significantly more similar in luminal-like than in basal-like breast cancer.

The sequencing input was breast tumor tissue. The source is a female donor with breast cancer. Some clones in this sample may be carry-over from other donors' samples. The chain is made from TRBV20-1 and TRBJ2-2, with no confidently assigned D gene. The base sequence is TGCAGTGCTAGAACAGTAACCGGGGAGCTGTTTTTT. Translated, it gives CSARTVTGELFF.